The 26 T cell receptor beta chains in this list originate from one sample, sequenced in a study of graft-versus-host responses after intestinal transplantation. Their specific antigens are unknown. Profiling relied on immunoSEQ multiplex PCR, and the TCRdb table lists in-frame clones only, not all of them. The top ten hold 1.3% of the sample, which has about 70,000 clones, about 92% seen once. Sequenced material: unstimulated CD8+ T cells sorted from spleen or lymph node cells, taken before intestinal transplant. The receptor set was obtained from a human donor who received an intestinal transplant.

The rearrangement uses TRBV9 and TRBJ2-3, with 7 bases identical to TRBD2. Trimming took 3 bases from V and 3 from J; bases not matched to a gene: 19. The CDR3 spans 19 residues. Germline assignment: CDR1 SGDLS and CDR2 YYNGEE. CDR3 sequence: CASSAAEGGSVRWTDTQYF. The CDR3 DNA reads TGTGCCAGCAGCGCAGCGGAGGGAGGGTCCGTCAGGTGGACAGATACGCAGTATTTT.

This chain joins TRBV2 and TRBJ1-5; D call uncertain. The length of the CDR3 is 13 residues. Germline CDR1 is SNHLY and CDR2 is FYNNEI. The V and J ends lost 7 bases and 5 bases respectively, with 12 bases between them. The CDR3 region is CASTKGRDQPQHF. CDR3 nucleotide sequence: TGTGCCAGCACTAAAGGCCGGGATCAGCCCCAGCATTTT.

The V and J genes are TRBV5-4 and TRBJ2-7; TRBD1 agrees at 9 bases. This CDR3 contains 16 residues. In germline, CDR1 is SGHNT, CDR2 YYREEE (reference sequence). Trimming at V came to 0 bases and at J to 2 bases, leaving 6 bases not matched to a gene. The CDR3 loop reads CASSLVIGDRAYEQYF. DNA for the CDR3: TGTGCCAGCAGCTTGGTGATAGGGGACAGGGCCTACGAGCAGTACTTC. Combining the CDR3 with reference TRBV5-4 and TRBJ2-7 gives the whole variable domain ETGVTQSPTHLIKTRGQQVTLRCSSQSGHNTVSWYQQALGQGPQFIFQYYREEENGRGNFPPRFSGLQFPNYSSELNVNALELDDSALYLCASSLVIGDRAYEQYFGPGTRLTVT.

The genes are TRBV9 and TRBJ1-2, with D perhaps matching TRBD1 (5 bases). Germline V lookup: CDR1 SGDLS, CDR2 YYNGEE. Deletions cut 4 bases from V and 8 bases from J, with 21 bases between. The CDR3 contains 15 residues. CDR3 bases: TGTGCCAGCAGCCCTAGGGCAGGGCCTACCCACGGCTACACCTTC. Translating gives CASSPRAGPTHGYTF.

The rearrangement links TRBV19 to TRBJ1-6; 9 bases align to TRBD1. The CDR3 is 15 residues long. Trimming took 5 bases from V and 10 from J; bases not matched to a gene: 9. Germline CDR1 reads LNHDA; CDR2 reads SQIVND (reference sequence). CDR3 residues: CASSPTGTGRSPLHF. The CDR3 DNA is TGTGCCAGTAGTCCTACCGGGACAGGGAGATCACCCCTCCACTTT.

The genes are TRBV13 and TRBJ1-6; D is ambiguous. The CDR3 spans 16 residues. The germline gives CDR1 PRHDT, CDR2 FYEKMQ (reference sequence). V lost 0 bases to trimming and J lost 0 bases, with 6 bases between them. The CDR3 loop reads CASSLGHSSYNSPLHF. For the CDR3, the DNA is TGTGCCAGCAGCTTAGGGCACAGCTCCTATAATTCACCCCTCCACTTT.

V is TRBV13 and J is TRBJ2-1; 7 nucleotides agree with TRBD2. The V segment lost 1 base and the J segment 8 bases; nucleotides outside the gene matches: 5. The CDR3 is 14 residues long. Germline CDR1 is PRHDT and CDR2 is FYEKMQ (reference sequence). CDR3 protein: CASSLAGGGDEQFF. For the CDR3, the DNA is TGTGCCAGCAGCTTAGCGGGGGGTGGAGATGAGCAGTTCTTC.

The chain has TRBV10-2 and TRBJ2-2; 7 bases are a match to TRBD2. This CDR3 spans 15 amino acids. CDR1 is WSHSY, CDR2 SAAADI, per germline. V trimming: 2 bases; J trimming: 4 bases; junction bases outside the gene matches: 4. CDR3 residues: CASSEGLGTTGELFF. CDR3 in DNA: TGCGCCAGCAGTGAGGGACTAGGGACCACCGGGGAGCTGTTTTTT.

DNA for the CDR3: TGTGCCACCAGCCTGCCAGGGGGGTTCTACGAGCAGTACTTC. Translated: CATSLPGGFYEQYF. This rearrangement joins TRBV15 to TRBJ2-7; D might be TRBD1 (7 bases). Germline values: CDR1 LNHNV, CDR2 YYDKDF (reference sequence). There are 14 residues in the CDR3. Trimming removed 5 bases at V and 3 bases at J, with 14 bases between.

The genes are TRBV7-2 and TRBJ2-5; 12 bases agree with TRBD2. Germline V CDR1 and CDR2: SGHTA, FQGNSA. CDR3 length: 16 residues. Germline trimming cut 3 bases from V and 5 bases from J; bases unmatched to any gene: 7. CDR3 loop: CASSFASGGAGETQYF. DNA for the CDR3: TGTGCCAGCAGCTTTGCTAGCGGGGGGGCGGGGGAGACCCAGTACTTC.

This clone was seen only once. V usage is TRBV9 and J usage is TRBJ2-1; 7 bases agree with TRBD2. J was trimmed by 5 bases and V by 0 bases; bases with no gene match: 5. Germline CDR1 reads SGDLS; CDR2 reads YYNGEE. The CDR3 sequence is 15 residues long. CDR3 sequence (DNA): TGTGCCAGCAGCGTAGAGGGGACTACTCACAATGAGCAGTTCTTC. This translates into CASSVEGTTHNEQFF.

J is TRBJ2-1 and V is TRBV29-1, with TRBD1 identical over 11 bases. Trimming at V came to 6 bases and at J to 9 bases, leaving 10 bases not matched to a gene. Per the germline V gene, CDR1 is SQVTM and CDR2 is ANQGSEA. The CDR3 spans 14 residues. CDR3: CSVRGTGGTTEQFF. Here the CDR3 DNA reads TGCAGCGTGAGGGGGACAGGGGGGACTACTGAGCAGTTCTTC.

V and J are TRBV5-1 and TRBJ2-3; 11 bases match TRBD2. Germline V gene lookup returns CDR1 SGHRS and CDR2 YFSETQ. Trimming cost V 4 bases and J 0 bases; bases outside gene matches: 13. The CDR3 has 19 amino acids. The CDR3 DNA follows: TGCGCCAGCAGCCATAGCGGGGGGGGGCTACAATCTAGCACAGATACGCAGTATTTT. Amino acid sequence: CASSHSGGGLQSSTDTQYF.

This chain connects TRBV13 to TRBJ2-1, with D maybe TRBD2 (5 bases). This CDR3 has 15 amino acids. Germline CDR1 PRHDT, CDR2 FYEKMQ (reference sequence). The V and J ends lost 4 bases and 7 bases respectively, with 17 bases between them. DNA for the CDR3: TGTGCCAGCAGCTGGGTCACCGGCACGGGGAATGAGCAGTTCTTC. Protein sequence: CASSWVTGTGNEQFF.

The V gene is TRBV10-3, the J gene TRBJ1-1; D may be TRBD1 (5 bases). The CDR3 loop spans 15 amino acids. V shed 0 bases and J shed 11 bases, with 19 bases lying between them. The germline gives CDR1 ENHRY, CDR2 SYGVKD. This chain's CDR3 is CAISESSGTLAVAFF. In DNA form, the CDR3 reads TGTGCCATCAGTGAGTCCTCGGGGACTCTAGCTGTGGCTTTCTTT.

The CDR3 is CASSAETGELFF. CDR3 nucleotide sequence: TGTGCCAGCAGTGCAGAAACCGGGGAGCTGTTTTTT. The V and J genes are TRBV6-1 and TRBJ2-2; D gene ambiguous. The germline gives CDR1 MNHNS, CDR2 SASEGT. Trimming took off 4 bases at V and 5 bases at J, with 5 bases between the two ends. This CDR3 is 12 amino acids long.

The rearrangement links TRBV7-9 to TRBJ1-2; possibly TRBD1 for D (6 bases). Per germline, CDR1 SEHNR and CDR2 FQNEAQ (reference sequence). V dropped 10 bases and J dropped 8 bases, with 17 bases sitting between them. The CDR3 is 12 amino acids. CDR3 amino acids: CATLGGPTGYTF. The CDR3 nucleotides read TGTGCCACCCTTGGGGGCCCGACGGGCTACACCTTC.

The rearrangement links TRBV7-6 to TRBJ1-4, with a tentative D call TRBD1 (5 bases). Germline V gene sequence: CDR1 SGHVS, CDR2 FNYEAQ. V lost 2 bases and J 5 bases, leaving 15 bases between the germline ends. This CDR3 is built from 16 residues. The DNA of the CDR3 is TGTGCCAGCAGCTTATTTCGGGCGGGGGGAAATGAAAAACTGTTTTTT. Protein sequence: CASSLFRAGGNEKLFF.

A few counts support this clone. V usage is TRBV6-5 and J usage is TRBJ2-3; 9 positions agree with TRBD2. V lost 2 bases, J lost 4 bases, and 7 bases stayed unmatched. This CDR3 is 16 amino acids long. Germline CDR1 MNHEY, CDR2 SVGAGI. CDR3 sequence: CASSYGVGGGADTQYF. The CDR3 nucleotides read TGTGCCAGCAGTTACGGAGTCGGCGGGGGGGCAGATACGCAGTATTTT.

V usage is TRBV7-9 and J usage is TRBJ2-1, with TRBD2 matching 16 bases. V shed 5 bases, J shed 5 bases, and the junction held 9 bases outside the gene matches. CDR1 and CDR2 from the germline V gene are SEHNR and FQNEAQ (reference sequence). The CDR3 consists of 18 residues. The CDR3, as DNA: TGTGCCAGCAGCACTCTACCCGGGACTAGCGGGGGGGACAATGAGCAGTTCTTC. It codes for CASSTLPGTSGGDNEQFF.

The J gene is TRBJ2-3, the V gene TRBV7-9; maybe TRBD1 (6 bases). The CDR3 is 15 residues long. V lost 5 bases and J lost 2, with 14 bases in between. CDR1 SEHNR and CDR2 FQNEAQ come from the germline V gene (reference sequence). The CDR3 nucleotides are TGTGCCAGCAGCCAAGGGGGTGGTGTCACAGATACGCAGTATTTT. Translation: CASSQGGGVTDTQYF.

The chain is built from TRBV11-2 and TRBJ2-1; the D gene is possibly TRBD2 (7 bases). The germline CDR1 and CDR2 sequences are SGHAT and FQNNGV. The V end lost 4 bases, the J end lost 9 bases, and 19 bases lay between the germline ends. The CDR3 is 15 residues long. As DNA, the CDR3 is TGTGCCAGCAGCTCCGGCCGGGGGGCCGGGGTTGAGCAGTTCTTC. This codes for CASSSGRGAGVEQFF.

This chain links TRBV6-5 with TRBJ2-1; possible D gene TRBD2, 6 bases. The V end was cut by 0 bases, the J end by 4 bases, with 13 bases between. CDR3 length: 16 amino acids. CDR1 is MNHEY, CDR2 SVGAGI, per germline. CDR3: CASSYSSSGYYNEQFF. DNA for the CDR3: TGTGCCAGCAGTTACTCGAGTAGCGGTTATTACAATGAGCAGTTCTTC.

In DNA form, the CDR3 reads TGTGCCAGCAGTTACGAGGGACAGGGGGCCTCAGATACGCAGTATTTT. Protein product: CASSYEGQGASDTQYF. The chain recombines TRBV6-5 with TRBJ2-3, with 12 bases that match TRBD1. The trim removed 2 bases at V and 4 bases at J, leaving 4 bases unmatched. The CDR3 sequence is 16 residues long. Germline values: CDR1 MNHEY, CDR2 SVGAGI.

The genes are TRBV27 and TRBJ1-2; D uncertain. This CDR3 comprises 15 residues. Germline values: CDR1 MNHEY, CDR2 SMNVEV (reference sequence). The germline V and J ends were trimmed by 0 bases and 5 bases, with 13 bases remaining between them. The CDR3 DNA is TGTGCCAGCAGTTTATCGATCGGTGGAGTTTATGGCTACACCTTC. Protein: CASSLSIGGVYGYTF.

The sample holds a few counts of this clone. The chain joins TRBV30 to TRBJ2-2; 15 bases are a match to TRBD2. The J segment lost 7 bases and the V segment lost 3 bases, leaving 15 bases of the junction unmatched. The CDR3 loop spans 19 amino acids. Germline V gene data show CDR1 as GTSNPN and CDR2 as SVGIG (reference sequence). In DNA, the CDR3 is TGTGCCTGGAGCGATACAAGGACTAGCGGGAGGGCTGGGGTCGGGGAGCTGTTTTTT. Its protein is CAWSDTRTSGRAGVGELFF.